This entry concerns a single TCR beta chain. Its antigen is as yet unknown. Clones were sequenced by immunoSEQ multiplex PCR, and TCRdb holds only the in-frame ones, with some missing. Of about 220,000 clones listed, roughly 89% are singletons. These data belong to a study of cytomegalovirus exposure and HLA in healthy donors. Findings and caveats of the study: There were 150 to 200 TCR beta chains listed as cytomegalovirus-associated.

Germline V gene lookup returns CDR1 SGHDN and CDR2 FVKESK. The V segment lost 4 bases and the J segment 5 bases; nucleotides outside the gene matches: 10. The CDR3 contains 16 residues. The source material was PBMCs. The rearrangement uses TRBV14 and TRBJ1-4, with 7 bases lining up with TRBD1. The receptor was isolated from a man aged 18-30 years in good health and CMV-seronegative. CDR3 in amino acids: CASSPNRDSANEKLFF. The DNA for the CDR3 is TGTGCCAGCAGCCCCAACCGGGACAGCGCGAATGAAAAACTGTTTTTT.